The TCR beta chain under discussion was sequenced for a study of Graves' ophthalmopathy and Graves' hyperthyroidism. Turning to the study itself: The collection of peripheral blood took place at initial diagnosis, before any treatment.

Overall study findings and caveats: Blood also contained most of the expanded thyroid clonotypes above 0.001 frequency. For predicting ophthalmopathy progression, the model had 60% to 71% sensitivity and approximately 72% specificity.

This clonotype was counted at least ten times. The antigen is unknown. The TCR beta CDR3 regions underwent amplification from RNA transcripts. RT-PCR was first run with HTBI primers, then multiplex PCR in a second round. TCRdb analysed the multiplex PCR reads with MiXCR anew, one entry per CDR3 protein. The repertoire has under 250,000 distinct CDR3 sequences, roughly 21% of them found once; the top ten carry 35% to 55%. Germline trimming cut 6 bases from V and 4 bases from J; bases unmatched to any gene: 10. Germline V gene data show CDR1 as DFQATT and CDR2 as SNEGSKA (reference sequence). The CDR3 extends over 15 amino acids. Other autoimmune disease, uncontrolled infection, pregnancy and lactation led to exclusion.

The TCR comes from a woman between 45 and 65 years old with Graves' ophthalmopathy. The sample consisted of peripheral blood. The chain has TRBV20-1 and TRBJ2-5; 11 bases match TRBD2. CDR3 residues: CSASTSGDFGETQYF. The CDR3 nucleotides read TGCAGTGCATCGACTAGCGGGGATTTTGGAGAGACCCAGTACTTC.